These T cell receptor beta chains were read from a single sample in a study of T cells after posttransplantation cyclophosphamide. The repertoire was sequenced with immunoSEQ multiplex PCR; TCRdb's copy has only in-frame clones and lacks some. The profile shows 51,000 or so clones, roughly 94% of them singletons. The specimen was PBMCs. The receptors derive from a woman in her twenties or thirties in good health and a related stem cell transplant donor. Both conserved end residues are part of each CDR3. Each record gives: J gene, clone size, D gene, V gene, CDR3 DNA, CDR3 protein. The D gene is left open where the match is weak. Clone size appears in some rows only: once, few, many, or a class for an expanded clone.

J: TRBJ1-4
size: .
D: .
V: TRBV4-3
DNA: TGCGCCAGCAGCCACCTCAACTTCAATGAAAAACTGTTTTTT
CDR3: CASSHLNFNEKLFF

J: TRBJ2-3
size: .
D: TRBD2
V: TRBV7-2
DNA: TGTGCCAGCAGCAAAACTAGCGGGGGGCGTTGGGATACGCAGTATTTT
CDR3: CASSKTSGGRWDTQYF

J: TRBJ2-5
size: .
D: TRBD2
V: TRBV9
DNA: TGTGCCAGCAGCGTAGCTTTACTAGCGGGGGGTGAGACCCAGTACTTC
CDR3: CASSVALLAGGETQYF

J: TRBJ1-2
size: once
D: .
V: TRBV29-1
DNA: TGCAGCGTTGTCCGGGCGGGGGGAGGTCATGGCTACACCTTC
CDR3: CSVVRAGGGHGYTF

J: TRBJ1-5
size: .
D: TRBD1
V: TRBV10-3
DNA: TGTGCCATCAGTGGTGGGACAGGGAATCAGCCCCAGCATTTT
CDR3: CAISGGTGNQPQHF

J: TRBJ2-3
size: .
D: TRBD2
V: TRBV2
DNA: TGTGCCAGCAGCCAGGGACTAGCGGAGATGGTAGATACGCAGTATTTT
CDR3: CASSQGLAEMVDTQYF

J: TRBJ1-1
size: once
D: .
V: TRBV5-6
DNA: TGTGCCAGCAGCTCGGGGGGGCGGAGGAGGACTGAAGCTTTCTTT
CDR3: CASSSGGRRRTEAFF

J: TRBJ1-1
size: .
D: .
V: TRBV6-1
DNA: TGTGCCAGCAAAAGCGGGGTTTACACTGAAGCTTTCTTT
CDR3: CASKSGVYTEAFF

J: TRBJ1-1
size: .
D: .
V: TRBV5-1
DNA: TGCGCCAGCAGCTTGGTGAGACAGCCGAACACTGAAGCTTTCTTT
CDR3: CASSLVRQPNTEAFF

J: TRBJ2-7
size: .
D: .
V: TRBV6-6
DNA: TGTGCCAGCAGAGCGGTTGGCAGCTCCTACGAGCAGTACTTC
CDR3: CASRAVGSSYEQYF

J: TRBJ1-5
size: .
D: TRBD1
V: TRBV19
DNA: TGTGCCAGTGCCAGGGGGAATCAGCCCCAGCATTTT
CDR3: CASARGNQPQHF

J: TRBJ2-7
size: .
D: .
V: TRBV4-3
DNA: TGCGCCAGCAGCCAAGAGTCGGGGTCGACCTACGAGCAGTACTTC
CDR3: CASSQESGSTYEQYF

J: TRBJ1-6
size: medium-sized
D: TRBD1
V: TRBV6-4
DNA: TGTGCCAGCGGGCGGGACAGAGATTCACCCCTCCACTTT
CDR3: CASGRDRDSPLHF

J: TRBJ2-1
size: .
D: TRBD2
V: TRBV9
DNA: TGTGCCAGCAGCGTAGCGGGGAGGGATGAGCAGTTCTTC
CDR3: CASSVAGRDEQFF

J: TRBJ1-1
size: .
D: TRBD1
V: TRBV11-1
DNA: TGTGCCAGCAGCTTCCTACAGGGGTTTAGCACTGAAGCTTTCTTT
CDR3: CASSFLQGFSTEAFF

J: TRBJ2-1
size: .
D: TRBD2
V: TRBV4-3
DNA: TGCGCCAGCAGCCAGCCGGGACTAGCGGGGTCTGAGCAGTTCTTC
CDR3: CASSQPGLAGSEQFF

J: TRBJ1-3
size: .
D: .
V: TRBV30
DNA: TGTGCCTGGAGTAGAGGGCACTCTGGAAACACCATATATTTT
CDR3: CAWSRGHSGNTIYF

J: TRBJ2-7
size: .
D: .
V: TRBV7-2
DNA: TGTGCCAGCAGTCAGGGACAACTGTCGGTGTTTTACGAGCAGTACTTC
CDR3: CASSQGQLSVFYEQYF

J: TRBJ2-1
size: .
D: TRBD1
V: TRBV4-3
DNA: TGCGCCAGCAGCCAGCGACAGGGGGCCCTCAATGAGCAGTTCTTC
CDR3: CASSQRQGALNEQFF

J: TRBJ1-3
size: .
D: .
V: TRBV5-6
DNA: TGTGCCAGCAGACCTAACAGGGCAGGAAACACCATATATTTT
CDR3: CASRPNRAGNTIYF

J: TRBJ1-3
size: .
D: .
V: TRBV6-6
DNA: TGTGCCAGCAGGCCGAGCTCTGGAAACACCATATATTTT
CDR3: CASRPSSGNTIYF

J: TRBJ2-7
size: .
D: .
V: TRBV19
DNA: TGTGCCAGTAGTATAGCCCTGGAGGGTTACGAGCAGTACTTC
CDR3: CASSIALEGYEQYF

J: TRBJ1-2
size: once
D: .
V: TRBV6-5
DNA: TGTGCCAGCAGTTTAGGACAGCCATATGGCTACACCTTC
CDR3: CASSLGQPYGYTF

J: TRBJ2-7
size: .
D: .
V: TRBV5-1
DNA: TGCGCCAGCAGCTCTATCGTGACAGGCGTCCCCTACGAGCAGTACTTC
CDR3: CASSSIVTGVPYEQYF

J: TRBJ1-2
size: .
D: .
V: TRBV4-3
DNA: TGCGCCAGCAGCCAAGTACAATTGGCCAAGGGCTACACCTTC
CDR3: CASSQVQLAKGYTF

J: TRBJ2-5
size: .
D: TRBD1
V: TRBV7-9
DNA: TGTGCCAGCAGCTTAGTACGGGGACAGGTGGAGACCCAGTACTTC
CDR3: CASSLVRGQVETQYF

J: TRBJ2-3
size: .
D: TRBD2
V: TRBV2
DNA: TGTGCCAGCAGACCAGGACTAGCGGGGTCAGATACGCAGTATTTT
CDR3: CASRPGLAGSDTQYF

J: TRBJ2-1
size: .
D: TRBD2
V: TRBV5-1
DNA: TGCGCCAGCAAAAGCGGAAGCGGGGGGGTATTTAATGAGCAGTTCTTC
CDR3: CASKSGSGGVFNEQFF

J: TRBJ1-1
size: .
D: .
V: TRBV5-1
DNA: TGCGCCAGCAGTCCCGCGGGCACTGAAGCTTTCTTT
CDR3: CASSPAGTEAFF

J: TRBJ1-1
size: .
D: .
V: TRBV11-3
DNA: TGTGCCAGCAGCTTTCGACAGAACACTGAAGCTTTCTTT
CDR3: CASSFRQNTEAFF

J: TRBJ1-2
size: once
D: .
V: TRBV10-3
DNA: TGTGCCATCAGTGATCTGACAGTCCCTAACTATGGCTACACCTTC
CDR3: CAISDLTVPNYGYTF

J: TRBJ1-4
size: once
D: .
V: TRBV5-1
DNA: TGCGCCAGCAGCTCCGGACAGCCGGGTCGAGACGGTGAAAAACTGTTTTTT
CDR3: CASSSGQPGRDGEKLFF

J: TRBJ2-3
size: .
D: TRBD2
V: TRBV10-1
DNA: TGCGCCAGCAGTGAGTCGGGAGGGAAATCGCTCACAGATACGCAGTATTTT
CDR3: CASSESGGKSLTDTQYF

J: TRBJ1-1
size: .
D: TRBD1
V: TRBV5-1
DNA: TGCGCCAGCAGCCGAAGACAGGGAATGGCGGGGACCTCGAACACTGAAGCTTTCTTT
CDR3: CASSRRQGMAGTSNTEAFF

J: TRBJ1-6
size: .
D: TRBD1
V: TRBV5-6
DNA: TGTGCCAGCAGCTACCGGGACAGGGATAATTCACCCCTCCACTTT
CDR3: CASSYRDRDNSPLHF

J: TRBJ2-5
size: once
D: TRBD2
V: TRBV18
DNA: TGTGCCAGCTCGCCAAGCGGGGGGGCGCTGGAGACCCAGTACTTC
CDR3: CASSPSGGALETQYF

J: TRBJ1-1
size: .
D: TRBD1
V: TRBV20-1
DNA: TGCAGTGCCGACAGGGGAACTGAAGCTTTCTTT
CDR3: CSADRGTEAFF

J: TRBJ2-1
size: .
D: TRBD2
V: TRBV7-6
DNA: TGTGCCAGCAGCGCCACTAGCGGGTCCTACAATGAGCAGTTCTTC
CDR3: CASSATSGSYNEQFF

J: TRBJ2-3
size: .
D: TRBD1
V: TRBV7-9
DNA: TGTGCCAGCAGCCGCCCGACAGGGGCCACAGATACGCAGTATTTT
CDR3: CASSRPTGATDTQYF

J: TRBJ1-1
size: .
D: .
V: TRBV7-3
DNA: TGTGCCAGCAGCCTTGACGGGAGAGGGACTGAAGCTTTCTTT
CDR3: CASSLDGRGTEAFF

J: TRBJ1-4
size: .
D: .
V: TRBV7-9
DNA: TGTGCCCTAGACTCTGCAACTAATGAAAAACTGTTTTTT
CDR3: CALDSATNEKLFF

J: TRBJ2-5
size: .
D: TRBD2
V: TRBV4-2
DNA: TGTGCCAGCAGCCAGAGCGGGGGCCAAGAGACCCAGTACTTC
CDR3: CASSQSGGQETQYF

J: TRBJ2-1
size: .
D: TRBD1
V: TRBV4-1
DNA: TGCGCCAGCAGCCAAGAGAGGGGGCGAAGGAATGAGCAGTTCTTC
CDR3: CASSQERGRRNEQFF

J: TRBJ2-1
size: .
D: .
V: TRBV19
DNA: TGTGCCAGTAGCGGCAGGAACTACAATGAGCAGTTCTTC
CDR3: CASSGRNYNEQFF

J: TRBJ2-1
size: once
D: TRBD2
V: TRBV7-9
DNA: TGTGCCAGCAGCTTGGGACTAGCGGCTAATGAGCAGTTCTTC
CDR3: CASSLGLAANEQFF

J: TRBJ2-7
size: .
D: TRBD2
V: TRBV27
DNA: TGTGCCAGCAGGGGGCTGACGGGGGGGATTGGGACCTACGAGCAGTACTTC
CDR3: CASRGLTGGIGTYEQYF

J: TRBJ2-7
size: once
D: TRBD1
V: TRBV6-5
DNA: TGTGCCAGCAGTTTGCTTGGGACAGGAACCTACGAGCAGTACTTC
CDR3: CASSLLGTGTYEQYF

J: TRBJ1-1
size: .
D: .
V: TRBV11-2
DNA: TGTGCCAGCAGCAAGTCCACAGGGAACACTGAAGCTTTCTTT
CDR3: CASSKSTGNTEAFF

J: TRBJ2-1
size: .
D: .
V: TRBV4-2
DNA: TGTGCCAGCAGCCAAGACCCGGAGGCCTCCTACAATGAGCAGTTCTTC
CDR3: CASSQDPEASYNEQFF

J: TRBJ2-1
size: .
D: TRBD2
V: TRBV7-3
DNA: TGTGCCAGCAGCTGGACTAGCGGGGATATGAATGAGCAGTTCTTC
CDR3: CASSWTSGDMNEQFF

J: TRBJ1-1
size: once
D: .
V: TRBV4-2
DNA: TGTGCCAGCAGGATAGGGGGTCTGACCACTGAAGCTTTCTTT
CDR3: CASRIGGLTTEAFF

J: TRBJ2-1
size: .
D: .
V: TRBV10-2
DNA: TGCGCCAGCCGGAGGGACTCCTACAATGAGCAGTTCTTC
CDR3: CASRRDSYNEQFF

J: TRBJ1-1
size: .
D: .
V: TRBV5-1
DNA: TGCGCCAGCAGCTGGGACACGAAGACTGAAGCTTTCTTT
CDR3: CASSWDTKTEAFF

J: TRBJ2-1
size: .
D: TRBD2
V: TRBV25-1
DNA: TGTGCCAGCAGTGATCCGGGACTAGCGAATGAGCAGTTCTTC
CDR3: CASSDPGLANEQFF

J: TRBJ1-5
size: .
D: .
V: TRBV5-5
DNA: TGTGCCAGCAGCTTGGGCAGGGGTCCCAATCAGCCCCAGCATTTT
CDR3: CASSLGRGPNQPQHF

J: TRBJ2-7
size: once
D: .
V: TRBV19
DNA: TGTGCCAGTAGTATAAGTCAGGCCGCGGGTTACGAGCAGTACTTC
CDR3: CASSISQAAGYEQYF

J: TRBJ2-3
size: .
D: TRBD2
V: TRBV28
DNA: TGTGCCAGCAGCATGACTAGCGGGGGATACACAGATACGCAGTATTTT
CDR3: CASSMTSGGYTDTQYF

J: TRBJ2-1
size: .
D: .
V: TRBV11-3
DNA: TGTGCCAGCAGCTTAGTGCCCCTCCCCCACCCCGGGGATGAGCAGTTCTTC
CDR3: CASSLVPLPHPGDEQFF

J: TRBJ2-5
size: .
D: .
V: TRBV18
DNA: TGTGCCAGCTCACCGGCCCTTTATGAGACCCAGTACTTC
CDR3: CASSPALYETQYF

J: TRBJ2-3
size: .
D: TRBD2
V: TRBV5-8
DNA: TGTGCCAGCAGCCTAGGACTAGCGGGTACGACAGATACGCAGTATTTT
CDR3: CASSLGLAGTTDTQYF